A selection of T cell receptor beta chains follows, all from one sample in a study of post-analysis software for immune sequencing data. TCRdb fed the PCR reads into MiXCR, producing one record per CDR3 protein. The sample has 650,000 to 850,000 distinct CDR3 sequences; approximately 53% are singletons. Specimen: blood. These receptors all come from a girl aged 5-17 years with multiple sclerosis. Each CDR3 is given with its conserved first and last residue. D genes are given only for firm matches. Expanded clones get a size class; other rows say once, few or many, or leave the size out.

DNA: TGCGCCAGCAGCCAAGTGGTTTGGGGGAGGTCCGCAGATACGCAGTATTTT
CDR3: CASSQVVWGRSADTQYF
size: NA
J: TRBJ2-3
D: NA
V: TRBV4-1

DNA: TGTGCCAGCAGTTCCGGGACAGCGTACGAGCAGTACTTC
CDR3: CASSSGTAYEQYF
size: many
J: TRBJ2-7
D: TRBD1
V: TRBV12-3/TRBV12-4

DNA: TGCGCCAGCAGCTTGGGGCAGGCGGACAATCAGCCCCAGCATTTT
CDR3: CASSLGQADNQPQHF
size: NA
J: TRBJ1-5
D: NA
V: TRBV5-1

DNA: TGTGCCAGCAGCTTCTCCCTCGGGGTTTCCTACAATGAGCAGTTCTTC
CDR3: CASSFSLGVSYNEQFF
size: NA
J: TRBJ2-1
D: NA
V: TRBV7-9

DNA: TGCAGTGCTAGCAGACTAGCGGAAAAGATAGATACGCAGTATTTT
CDR3: CSASRLAEKIDTQYF
size: NA
J: TRBJ2-3
D: TRBD2
V: TRBV20-1

DNA: TGCGCCAGCAGTGCGCACCAAGGGACCAAAAACATTCAGTACTTC
CDR3: CASSAHQGTKNIQYF
size: NA
J: TRBJ2-4
D: NA
V: TRBV10-2

DNA: TGTGCCAGCAGCCTGACCCAGACAGGCACCCAGTACTTC
CDR3: CASSLTQTGTQYF
size: NA
J: TRBJ2-7
D: NA
V: TRBV7-3

DNA: TGCAGCGTTGCCTCCCCGCTAGCGGGAGAGTACAATGGGCAGTTCTTC
CDR3: CSVASPLAGEYNGQFF
size: NA
J: TRBJ2-1
D: TRBD2
V: TRBV29-1

DNA: TGCAGCGTTCGGGGACAGGGTCGAGGGGAGCAGTACTTC
CDR3: CSVRGQGRGEQYF
size: few
J: TRBJ2-5
D: TRBD1
V: TRBV29-1

DNA: TGTGCCAGCAGCCTTAGCGGGAGGGCCTATGAGACCCAGTACTTC
CDR3: CASSLSGRAYETQYF
size: NA
J: TRBJ2-5
D: TRBD2
V: TRBV7-2

DNA: TGTGCCAGCAGTCGAGTGCGGGAGGGGGGCTACACCTTC
CDR3: CASSRVREGGYTF
size: NA
J: TRBJ1-2
D: NA
V: TRBV7-2

DNA: TGTGCCAGCAGCGTCGGGACTAGCACTTGGGATGAGCAGTTCTTC
CDR3: CASSVGTSTWDEQFF
size: NA
J: TRBJ2-1
D: TRBD2
V: TRBV5-5

DNA: TGTGCCAGCAGCCAGATTCGCGAGCAGTACTTC
CDR3: CASSQIREQYF
size: NA
J: TRBJ2-7
D: NA
V: TRBV3-1

DNA: TGTGCCAGCAGCAAAGGGGTAACGGGCGGACCCTACGAGCAGTACTTC
CDR3: CASSKGVTGGPYEQYF
size: NA
J: TRBJ2-7
D: NA
V: TRBV21-1

DNA: TGCAGCGGTTTAACGGTTAACACTGAAGCTTTCTTT
CDR3: CSGLTVNTEAFF
size: once
J: TRBJ1-1
D: NA
V: TRBV29-1

DNA: TGCGCCAGCAGCTCCGGACAGGGGAGGACCTATGGCTACACCTTC
CDR3: CASSSGQGRTYGYTF
size: few
J: TRBJ1-2
D: TRBD1
V: TRBV5-1

DNA: TGTGCCAGCAGTGCTGGGACCGCTGGCTACGAGCAGTACTTC
CDR3: CASSAGTAGYEQYF
size: NA
J: TRBJ2-7
D: NA
V: TRBV12-3/TRBV12-4

DNA: TGTGCCAGCGCCCGGGATAAGGTCTACGAGCAGTACTTC
CDR3: CASARDKVYEQYF
size: NA
J: TRBJ2-7
D: NA
V: TRBV7-9

DNA: TGCGCCAGCACCGGACGGGCGGGTTCCTACAATGAGCAGTTCTTC
CDR3: CASTGRAGSYNEQFF
size: NA
J: TRBJ2-1
D: NA
V: TRBV5-1

DNA: TGCGCCAGCAGCTCTACCCCCACAGGCAATGAGCAGTTCTTC
CDR3: CASSSTPTGNEQFF
size: NA
J: TRBJ2-1
D: NA
V: TRBV5-1

DNA: TGTGCCAGCAGCTCAACGGACAGGGGAAGTGACTACGAGCAGTACTTC
CDR3: CASSSTDRGSDYEQYF
size: few
J: TRBJ2-7
D: TRBD1
V: TRBV7-2

DNA: TGTGCCAGCGCCAAGGATCCCGACAATGAGCAGTTCTTC
CDR3: CASAKDPDNEQFF
size: NA
J: TRBJ2-1
D: NA
V: TRBV7-2

DNA: TGTGCCAGCAGTTACTCTGACAGGGCCGATCAGCCCCAGCATTTT
CDR3: CASSYSDRADQPQHF
size: NA
J: TRBJ1-5
D: TRBD1
V: TRBV6-5

DNA: TGCAGCGCCGAGAGGGGAAGCATTCAGTACTTC
CDR3: CSAERGSIQYF
size: NA
J: TRBJ2-4
D: NA
V: TRBV29-1

DNA: TGCGCCAGCAGCGGCGGGACCCTTGGAGATACGCAGTATTTT
CDR3: CASSGGTLGDTQYF
size: few
J: TRBJ2-3
D: NA
V: TRBV5-1

DNA: TGTGCCAGCAGCTTAGCCGTAGCGGGAGCGGACGAGCAGTACTTC
CDR3: CASSLAVAGADEQYF
size: NA
J: TRBJ2-7
D: TRBD2
V: TRBV7-9

DNA: TGTGCCAGCAGCCAAGCTGGATCCGGGACAGGGTATGGCTACACCTTC
CDR3: CASSQAGSGTGYGYTF
size: few
J: TRBJ1-2
D: TRBD1
V: TRBV4-2

DNA: TGTGCCAGCAGTTTACACGGGGCTGGGGCCAACGTCCTGACTTTC
CDR3: CASSLHGAGANVLTF
size: NA
J: TRBJ2-6
D: NA
V: TRBV12-3/TRBV12-4

DNA: TGTGCCAGCAGCGCGACTAGCGGAAGCACAGATACGCAGTATTTT
CDR3: CASSATSGSTDTQYF
size: NA
J: TRBJ2-3
D: TRBD2
V: TRBV6-4

DNA: TGTGCCAGCAGCTTGGTGTCGGTTGACTATGGCTACACCTTC
CDR3: CASSLVSVDYGYTF
size: NA
J: TRBJ1-2
D: NA
V: TRBV5-5

DNA: TGCGCCAGCAGCCCGGGACTAGCGGGAGGTAGTGAGCAGTTCTTC
CDR3: CASSPGLAGGSEQFF
size: NA
J: TRBJ2-1
D: TRBD2
V: TRBV5-1

DNA: TGTGCCAGCAGTGACGGGCAGGGCTACTATGGCTACACCTTC
CDR3: CASSDGQGYYGYTF
size: NA
J: TRBJ1-2
D: NA
V: TRBV25-1

DNA: TGCAGTGCTAGAGATGCAGGGGGCTATAACTATGGCTACACCTTC
CDR3: CSARDAGGYNYGYTF
size: NA
J: TRBJ1-2
D: TRBD1
V: TRBV20-1

DNA: TGTGCCTGGAGTGTACTTCGAGACGAGCAGTACTTC
CDR3: CAWSVLRDEQYF
size: few
J: TRBJ2-7
D: NA
V: TRBV30

DNA: TGTGCCACCAGTGAGAGCACAGACAATCAGCCCCAGCATTTT
CDR3: CATSESTDNQPQHF
size: NA
J: TRBJ1-5
D: NA
V: TRBV24-1

DNA: TGTGCCAGCAGCTTAGCCTCTGGGGCTAATGAAAAACTGTTTTTT
CDR3: CASSLASGANEKLFF
size: NA
J: TRBJ1-4
D: NA
V: TRBV7-9

DNA: TGCAGTGCTAGAGAGACTTCCGCACCCCAGCATTTT
CDR3: CSARETSAPQHF
size: NA
J: TRBJ1-5
D: NA
V: TRBV20-1

DNA: TGTGCCATCAGCCCGGGACAGTTAAGTGTTGAGCAGTACTTC
CDR3: CAISPGQLSVEQYF
size: once
J: TRBJ2-5
D: TRBD1
V: TRBV10-3

DNA: TGTGCCTGGAGGGGGCTAGGGTGGGATGAGCAGTTCTTC
CDR3: CAWRGLGWDEQFF
size: NA
J: TRBJ2-1
D: NA
V: TRBV30